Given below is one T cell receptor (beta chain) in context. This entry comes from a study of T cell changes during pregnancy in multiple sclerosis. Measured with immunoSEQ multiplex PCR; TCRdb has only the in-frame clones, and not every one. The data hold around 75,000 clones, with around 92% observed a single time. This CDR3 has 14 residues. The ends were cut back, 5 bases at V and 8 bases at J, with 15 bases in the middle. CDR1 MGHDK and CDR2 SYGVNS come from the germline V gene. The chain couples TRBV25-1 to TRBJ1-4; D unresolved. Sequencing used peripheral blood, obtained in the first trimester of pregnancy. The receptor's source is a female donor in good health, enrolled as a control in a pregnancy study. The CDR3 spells CASSRGVGNEKLFF. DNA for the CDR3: TGTGCCAGCAGTAGAGGCGTAGGCAACGAAAAACTGTTTTTT. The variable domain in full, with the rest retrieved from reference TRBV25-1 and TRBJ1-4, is EADIYQTPRYLVIGTGKKITLECSQTMGHDKMYWYQQDPGMELHLIHYSYGVNSTEKGDLSSESTVSRIRTEHFPLTLESARPSHTSQYLCASSRGVGNEKLFFGSGTQLSVL.